Listed below are T cell receptor beta chains from one sample, sequenced in a study of blood T cell repertoires in COVID-19. Some clones are missing from TCRdb's copy, which holds only in-frame ones; the method was immunoSEQ multiplex PCR. The sample includes some 180,000 clones, approximately 80% of them seen just once. The specimen sequenced was peripheral blood. Every receptor here comes from a woman between 40 and 50 years old with COVID-19, enrolled during active disease. Both conserved end residues are part of each CDR3. A D gene is named only where the DNA matches it firmly. The size entry is marked missing in some rows and otherwise reads once, few, many or a size class.

clone size	V gene	J gene	D gene	CDR3 DNA	CDR3 protein
-	TRBV2	TRBJ1-2	TRBD1	TGTGCCAGCAGTGAAGCCGGAGGGGGCTGGTGGGGCTACACCTTC	CASSEAGGGWWGYTF
-	TRBV7-8	TRBJ2-2	TRBD2	TGTGCCAGCAGCCGGGAGGCCGGGGAGCTGTTTTTT	CASSREAGELFF
-	TRBV30	TRBJ1-1	TRBD1	TGTGCCCGGGGGCGAACCGGGACAGGGTATTATACGACTGAAGCTTTCTTT	CARGRTGTGYYTTEAFF
-	TRBV7-9	TRBJ2-4	-	TGTGTCCCTGGTGGAGTACCAGCCAAAAACATTCAGTACTTC	CVPGGVPAKNIQYF
-	TRBV5-1	TRBJ2-3	TRBD2	TGCGCCAGCAGCTTGGGGACTAGCTTAGATACGCAGTATTTT	CASSLGTSLDTQYF
-	TRBV19	TRBJ2-1	TRBD1	TGTGCCAGTAGTAGGGACAGGAGCTCCTACAATGAGCAGTTCTTC	CASSRDRSSYNEQFF
once	TRBV6-5	TRBJ2-1	TRBD1	TGTGCCAGCAAGATACAGGGGCCAGGCGGCAATGAGCAGTTCTTC	CASKIQGPGGNEQFF
once	TRBV5-1	TRBJ2-7	TRBD1	TGCGCCAGCAGCCCGCGGACAGGGGATGGGGAGCAGTACTTC	CASSPRTGDGEQYF
-	TRBV6-5	TRBJ1-1	TRBD1	TGTGCCAGCAGTTACCCCTACAGGGGCGCTGAAGCTTTCTTT	CASSYPYRGAEAFF
-	TRBV6-2/TRBV6-3	TRBJ2-1	TRBD2	TGTGCCAGCAGTTACGGGGGGGGAGGCTACAATGAGCAGTTCTTC	CASSYGGGGYNEQFF
-	TRBV6-5	TRBJ1-5	-	TGTGCCAGCAGACTCGACAGCGGCAATCAGCCCCAGCATTTT	CASRLDSGNQPQHF
-	TRBV6-1	TRBJ2-7	TRBD2	TGTGCCAGCAGTGAGGGACTAGACTACGAGCAGTACTTC	CASSEGLDYEQYF
-	TRBV6-5	TRBJ1-6	-	TGTGCCAGCGATCCCGGGGGGGGTTCACCCCTCCACTTT	CASDPGGGSPLHF
-	TRBV6-5	TRBJ2-7	-	TGTGCCAGCAGGACTGCGGCAATTAATTACGAGCAGTACTTC	CASRTAAINYEQYF
-	TRBV10-1	TRBJ2-3	TRBD2	TGCGCCAGCAGCCCATCTAGCGGGAGACCAGATACGCAGTATTTT	CASSPSSGRPDTQYF
-	TRBV2	TRBJ1-5	-	TGTGCCAGCGATATAGACGGGGGAACTAGCAATCAGCCCCAGCATTTT	CASDIDGGTSNQPQHF
-	TRBV9	TRBJ2-3	-	TGTGCCAGCAGCGTCCGGGGTGCGACAGATACGCAGTATTTT	CASSVRGATDTQYF
-	TRBV4-1	TRBJ1-2	TRBD1	TGCGCCAGCAGCCCTCCGTTCGGGACAGACTATGGCTACACCTTC	CASSPPFGTDYGYTF
-	TRBV5-4	TRBJ1-2	-	TGTGCCAGCAGCTTGATATCTAACTATGGCTACACCTTC	CASSLISNYGYTF
once	TRBV18	TRBJ1-3	TRBD1	TGTGCCAGCTCCGTAATCCGGGACAGGGGGATCTCTGGAAACACCATATATTTT	CASSVIRDRGISGNTIYF
-	TRBV3-1/TRBV3-2	TRBJ2-5	TRBD2	TGTGCCAGCAGCCAAGCGGGGGGCCAAGAGACCCAGTACTTC	CASSQAGGQETQYF